The clone carrying this TCR beta chain has just one count. The data were taken from a study of blood T cell repertoires in COVID-19. The V gene's germline CDR1 is SGHDT and CDR2 YYEEEE. V lost 2 bases and J lost 0, with 12 bases in between. The length of the CDR3 is 17 residues. The data were produced by immunoSEQ multiplex PCR, yet TCRdb's version contains in-frame clones alone and is incomplete. Of around 250,000 clones in the sample, 85% to 90% were seen once. What was sequenced was peripheral blood. This chain connects TRBV5-6 to TRBJ2-6; the D gene is possibly TRBD1 (5 bases). The TCR originated in a man between 60 and 75 years old with acute or convalescent COVID-19. The CDR3 sequence is CASSLRGGYSGANVLTF. In DNA form, the CDR3 reads TGTGCCAGCAGCTTAAGGGGCGGCTACTCTGGGGCCAACGTCCTGACTTTC.